One and the same sample provided the 7 T cell receptor beta chains below, sequenced in a study of shared clonotypes between healthy human individuals. The data were produced by immunoSEQ multiplex PCR, yet TCRdb's version contains in-frame clones alone and is incomplete. Seen here are about 2.3 million clones, 85% to 95% observed once, and the top ten hold under 0.45%. The sample was naive CD4+ T cells from PBMCs. The subset: CD45RA+ positively selected. The source is a man aged 18 to 30 in good health. Some clones in this sample may be carry-over from other donors' samples.

The rearrangement joins TRBV18 to TRBJ2-7, with 9 bases lining up with TRBD1. Losses at the gene ends were 0 bases for V and 5 bases for J; bases not matched to a gene: 5. CDR3 length: 15 residues. CDR1 and CDR2 from the germline V gene are KGHSH and LQKENI. The DNA for the CDR3 is TGTGCCAGCTCACCACCGGGACAGGGCGCCCACGAGCAGTACTTC. This encodes CASSPPGQGAHEQYF.

The V call is TRBV7-9, the J call TRBJ2-1, with 15 positions matching TRBD2. V lost 4 bases, J lost 8 bases, and 3 bases stayed unmatched. The CDR3 has 15 residues. Germline V gives CDR1 SEHNR, CDR2 FQNEAQ (reference sequence). In DNA, the CDR3 is TGTGCCAGCAGCTGGACTAGCGGGAGGGGGGATGAGCAGTTCTTC. This sequence encodes CASSWTSGRGDEQFF.

A single count supports this clone. J is TRBJ1-4 and V is TRBV28, with 9 positions matching TRBD1. Germline V gene lookup returns CDR1 MDHEN and CDR2 SYDVKM. This CDR3 contains 16 residues. Trimming removed 6 bases from V and 5 bases from J; junction bases left unmatched: 10. CDR3 sequence reads: CASRFPGGTGNEKLFF. CDR3 nucleotides: TGTGCCAGCAGGTTCCCCGGAGGGACAGGGAATGAAAAACTGTTTTTT.

To note about this clone: Other DNA sequences in the same sample also yield this CDR3. The CDR3 is CASSLDSNNEKLFF. In DNA form, the CDR3 reads TGCGCCAGCAGCTTGGACAGTAATAATGAAAAACTGTTTTTT. The gene calls are TRBV5-1 and TRBJ1-4; D is unresolved. Trimming pared 0 bases from V and 4 bases from J, leaving 7 bases between. The CDR3 sequence is 14 residues long. Per germline, CDR1 SGHRS and CDR2 YFSETQ.

The V and J genes are TRBV7-8 and TRBJ1-2; 8 bases line up with TRBD1. The CDR3 has 17 amino acids. CDR1 SGHVS and CDR2 FQNEAQ come from the germline V gene. Unmatched junction bases numbered 22, after V lost 8 bases and J lost 8 bases. CDR3 region: CASAASKWTGPEQGYTF. As DNA, the CDR3 is TGTGCCAGCGCAGCTTCCAAGTGGACAGGGCCTGAACAGGGCTACACCTTC.

The chain joins TRBV6-5 to TRBJ1-1, with D perhaps matching TRBD1 (5 bases). The CDR3 extends over 15 amino acids. Germline loops: CDR1 MNHEY, CDR2 SVGAGI. Trimming shortened V by 4 bases and J by 0 bases, and 12 bases separated the two germline ends. CDR3 region: CASSSRGGVNTEAFF. DNA for the CDR3: TGTGCCAGCAGTTCCCGGGGGGGGGTGAACACTGAAGCTTTCTTT.

V and J are TRBV5-8 and TRBJ1-5, with no clear D. V lost 4 bases, J lost 11 bases, and 10 bases lay in between. This CDR3 contains 11 residues. Germline V gene data show CDR1 as SGHTS and CDR2 as YDEGEE. The CDR3 loop is CASSLGVSQHF. The CDR3 DNA is TGTGCCAGCAGCCTGGGTGTTTCCCAGCATTTT.